What follows is one T cell receptor beta chain and its context. Time point of the sample: patch test 3, about 24 weeks after DPC sensitization. The treatment: therapeutic diphenylcyclopropenone sensitization with weekly scalp DPC. The data are from a study of human T cells and chemical hapten exposure. CDR3 length: 15 residues. Trimming left V 5 bases short and J 4 bases short, with 19 bases between. In germline, CDR1 is SGHNT, CDR2 YYREEE (reference sequence). MiXCR, applied by TCRdb to the RACE reads, yields one record per CDR3 protein. The table includes about 71,000 distinct CDR3 sequences, roughly 10% detected once.

V gene TRBV5-4 combines with J gene TRBJ2-7, with D possibly TRBD2 on 6 matching bases. The sample was whole blood, taken in connection with sensitization to the hapten diphenylcyclopropenone (DPC). The source of this sequence is a woman aged 45-59 years with alopecia areata. Some clones in this sample may be carry-over from other donors' samples. The CDR3 DNA sequence: TGTGCCAGCAGTCCCCCGACGGGAGCAGGGTACGAGCAGTACTTC. Translated, it gives CASSPPTGAGYEQYF.